This TCR beta chain was obtained from a study of cytomegalovirus exposure and HLA in healthy donors. TCRdb's table, derived via immunoSEQ multiplex PCR, lists solely in-frame clones and lacks some. The table shows more than 130,000 clones, with around 90% occurring only once. In germline, CDR1 is SGHTA, CDR2 FQGTGA. This CDR3 is 11 amino acids long. Trimming took off 8 bases at V and 5 bases at J, with 10 bases between the two ends. The sample was PBMCs. The receptor's source is a woman in her late teens or twenties in good health and CMV-seropositive. This sequence joins TRBV7-3 and TRBJ2-7, with D perhaps matching TRBD2 (6 bases). DNA for the CDR3: TGTGCCAGCTCGCGGGGCGACGAGCAGTACTTC. Translating it yields CASSRGDEQYF.